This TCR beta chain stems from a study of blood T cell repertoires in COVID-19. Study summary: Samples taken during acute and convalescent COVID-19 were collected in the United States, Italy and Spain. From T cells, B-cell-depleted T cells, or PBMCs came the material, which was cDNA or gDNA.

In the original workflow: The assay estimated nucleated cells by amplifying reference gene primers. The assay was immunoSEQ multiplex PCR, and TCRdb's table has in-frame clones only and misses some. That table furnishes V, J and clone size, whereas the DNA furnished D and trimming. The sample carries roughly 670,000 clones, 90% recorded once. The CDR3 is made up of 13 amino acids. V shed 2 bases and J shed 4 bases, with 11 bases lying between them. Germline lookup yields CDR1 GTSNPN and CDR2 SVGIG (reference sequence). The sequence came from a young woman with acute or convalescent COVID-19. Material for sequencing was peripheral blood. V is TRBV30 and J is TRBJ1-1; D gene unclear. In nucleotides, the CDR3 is TGTGCCTGGAGTCCATCTCACAGCACTGAAGCTTTCTTT. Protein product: CAWSPSHSTEAFF.